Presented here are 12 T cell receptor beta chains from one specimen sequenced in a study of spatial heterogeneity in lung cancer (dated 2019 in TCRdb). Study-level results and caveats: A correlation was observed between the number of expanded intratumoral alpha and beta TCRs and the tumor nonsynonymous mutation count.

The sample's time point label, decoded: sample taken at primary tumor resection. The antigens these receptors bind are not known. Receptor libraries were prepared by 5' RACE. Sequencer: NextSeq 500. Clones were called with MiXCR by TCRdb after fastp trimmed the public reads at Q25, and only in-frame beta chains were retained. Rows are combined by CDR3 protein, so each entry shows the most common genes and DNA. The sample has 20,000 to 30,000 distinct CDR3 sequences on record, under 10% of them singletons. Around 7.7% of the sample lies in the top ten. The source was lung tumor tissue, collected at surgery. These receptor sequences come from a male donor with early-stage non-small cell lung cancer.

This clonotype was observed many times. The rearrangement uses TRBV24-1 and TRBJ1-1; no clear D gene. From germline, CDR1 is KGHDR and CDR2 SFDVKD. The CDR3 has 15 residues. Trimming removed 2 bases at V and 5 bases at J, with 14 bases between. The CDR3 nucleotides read TGTGCCACCAGTGATTCATCAAGAGGATGGACTGAAGCTTTCTTT. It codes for CATSDSSRGWTEAFF.

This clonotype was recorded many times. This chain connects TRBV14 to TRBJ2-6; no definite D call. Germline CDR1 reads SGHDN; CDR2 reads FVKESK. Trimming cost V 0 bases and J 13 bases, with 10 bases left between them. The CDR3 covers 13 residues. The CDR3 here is CASSQDLRAVLTF. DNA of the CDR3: TGTGCCAGCAGCCAAGATTTAAGGGCGGTCCTGACTTTC.

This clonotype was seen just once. The CDR3 spells CASSLERGGKNEQFF. In nucleotides, the CDR3 is TGTGCCAGCAGCCTCGAACGCGGGGGGAAGAATGAGCAGTTCTTC. The genes are TRBV7-9 and TRBJ2-1, with TRBD2 identical over 8 bases. The junction had 10 bases not matched to a gene; V was cut back by 5 bases and J by 7 bases. The CDR3 totals 15 residues. Germline CDR1 reads SEHNR; CDR2 reads FQNEAQ (reference sequence).

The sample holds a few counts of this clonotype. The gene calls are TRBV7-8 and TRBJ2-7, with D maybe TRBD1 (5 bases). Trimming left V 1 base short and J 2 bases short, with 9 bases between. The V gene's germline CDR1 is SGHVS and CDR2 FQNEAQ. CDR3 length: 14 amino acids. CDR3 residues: CASSLGGSTYEQYF. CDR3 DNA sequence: TGTGCCAGCAGCTTAGGGGGCAGTACCTACGAGCAGTACTTC.

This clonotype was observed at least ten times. The CDR3 loop is CSARDTGSHTYEQYF. CDR3 in DNA: TGCAGTGCTAGAGATACGGGCTCCCATACCTACGAGCAGTACTTC. This rearrangement joins TRBV20-1 to TRBJ2-7; no reliable D call. This CDR3 contains 15 residues. The V gene lost 0 bases and the J gene lost 2 bases, with 14 bases spanning the gap. Germline-derived CDR1 and CDR2 are DFQATT and SNEGSKA (reference sequence).

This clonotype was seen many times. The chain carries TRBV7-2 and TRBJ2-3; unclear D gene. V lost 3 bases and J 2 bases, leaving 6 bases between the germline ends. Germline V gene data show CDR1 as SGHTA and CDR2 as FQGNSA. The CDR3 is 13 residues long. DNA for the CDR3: TGTGCCAGCAGCTTCTGGGCCACAGATACGCAGTATTTT. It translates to CASSFWATDTQYF.

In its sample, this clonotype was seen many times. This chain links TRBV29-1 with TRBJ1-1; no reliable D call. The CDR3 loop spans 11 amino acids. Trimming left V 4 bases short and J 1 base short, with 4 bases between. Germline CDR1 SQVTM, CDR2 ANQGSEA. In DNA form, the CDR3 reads TGCAGCGTTGTCCGGAACACTGAAGCTTTCTTT. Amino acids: CSVVRNTEAFF. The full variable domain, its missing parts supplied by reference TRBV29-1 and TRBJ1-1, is SAVISQKPSRDICQRGTSLTIQCQVDSQVTMMFWYRQQPGQSLTLIATANQGSEATYESGFVIDKFPISRPNLTFSTLTVSNMSPEDSSIYLCSVVRNTEAFFGQGTRLTVV.

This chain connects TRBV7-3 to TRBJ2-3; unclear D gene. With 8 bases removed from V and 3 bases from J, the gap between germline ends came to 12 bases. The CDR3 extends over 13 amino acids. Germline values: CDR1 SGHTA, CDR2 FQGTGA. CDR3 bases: TGTGCCAGCGCCGGAAAGTGGACAGATACGCAGTATTTT. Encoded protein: CASAGKWTDTQYF.

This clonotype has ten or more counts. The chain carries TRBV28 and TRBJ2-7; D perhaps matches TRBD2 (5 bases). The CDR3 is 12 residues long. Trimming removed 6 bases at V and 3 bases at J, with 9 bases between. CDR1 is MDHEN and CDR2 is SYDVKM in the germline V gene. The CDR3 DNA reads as TGTGCCAGCAGCCTGGCGGGCTACGAGCAGTACTTC. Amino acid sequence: CASSLAGYEQYF.

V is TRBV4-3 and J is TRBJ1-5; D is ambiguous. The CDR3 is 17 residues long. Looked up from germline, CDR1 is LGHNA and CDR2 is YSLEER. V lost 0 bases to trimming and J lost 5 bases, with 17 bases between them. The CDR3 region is CASSQELPGSRYQPQHF. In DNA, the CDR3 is TGCGCCAGCAGCCAAGAGTTGCCGGGTAGTAGGTATCAGCCCCAGCATTTT.

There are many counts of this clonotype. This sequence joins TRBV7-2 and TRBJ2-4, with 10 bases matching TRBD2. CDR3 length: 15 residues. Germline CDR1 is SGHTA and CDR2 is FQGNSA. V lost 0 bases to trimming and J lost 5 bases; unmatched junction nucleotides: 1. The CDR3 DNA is TGTGCCAGCAGCTTAGCCGGGACTAGCGAAAACATTCAGTACTTC. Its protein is CASSLAGTSENIQYF.

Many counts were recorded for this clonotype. Here the CDR3 DNA reads TGTGCCAGCAGCCGCTCCGGGGCGGGTACGGCAGATACGCAGTATTTT. This encodes CASSRSGAGTADTQYF. The chain employs TRBV5-4 and TRBJ2-3, with D perhaps TRBD1 or TRBD2 (5 bases each). Germline values: CDR1 SGHNT, CDR2 YYREEE (reference sequence). The CDR3 is made up of 16 amino acids. V dropped 4 bases and J dropped 4 bases, with 19 bases sitting between them.